Listed below are T cell receptor beta chains from one sample, sequenced in a study of T-cell reconstitution after alpha-beta-depleted transplantation in children. Each CDR3 protein is one row after TCRdb ran MiXCR on the PCR reads. Of fewer than 550,000 distinct CDR3 sequences in the sample, roughly 11% are singletons; the top ten hold around 15%. The sequencing used PBMCs, mostly from graft donor cells, collected 180 days after TCRalphabeta/CD19-depleted stem cell transplant. The receptors were gathered from a female patient aged 2-10 years who had a stem cell transplant for aplastic anemia, so the T cells may come from the graft donor. Each CDR3 is given with its conserved first and last residue. The D gene is left open where the match is weak. Expanded clones are given a class, and other clones once, few, many or no size at all.

TRBJ2-7 few TRBD2 TRBV10-3 TGTGCCATCAGTGGGACTAGCGGGAGGGCCGGTAGCGAGCAGTACTTC CAISGTSGRAGSEQYF
TRBJ2-1 few - TRBV5-1 TGCGCCAGCAGCTTGTCCAGGGCCTTATACAATGAGCAGTTCTTC CASSLSRALYNEQFF
TRBJ2-1 - - TRBV12-3/TRBV12-4 TGTGCCAGCAGCCCCCTTGGCGGGACCTACAATGAGCAGTTCTTC CASSPLGGTYNEQFF
TRBJ2-7 few TRBD1 TRBV10-3 TGTGCCATCAGCAGGGGTCCGGGACAGGACTCCTACGAGCAGTACTTC CAISRGPGQDSYEQYF
TRBJ2-1 many - TRBV7-2 TGTGCCAGCAGCTTAGAACAGTGGGTGGCGGGTGAGCAGTTCTTC CASSLEQWVAGEQFF
TRBJ1-5 few - TRBV25-1 TGTGCCAGCAGTGATGGGGATCAGCCCCAGCATTTT CASSDGDQPQHF
TRBJ1-5 few - TRBV29-1 TGCAGCGTTGGCGCGAATAGCAATCAGCCCCAGCATTTT CSVGANSNQPQHF
TRBJ1-5 - TRBD1 TRBV5-1 TGCGCCAGCAGCCGAATGGATCAAAAGGACAGGGGGTCCTATAGCAATCAGCCCCAGCATTTT CASSRMDQKDRGSYSNQPQHF
TRBJ1-6 few - TRBV20-1 TGCAGTGCCCCAGCCTCAGGGAGTTATTCACCCCTCCACTTT CSAPASGSYSPLHF
TRBJ2-1 - TRBD2 TRBV7-8 TGTGCCAGCAGCTTAGCCCCCGCGCAGCGGGAGGACTACAATGAGCAGTTCTTC CASSLAPAQREDYNEQFF
TRBJ2-2 few TRBD1 TRBV5-1 TGCGCCAGCCAGGACAGGGTGAACACCGGGGAGCTGTTTTTT CASQDRVNTGELFF
TRBJ1-5 few TRBD1 TRBV6-2/TRBV6-3 TGTGCCAGCAGTTACGGACAGGCCAGTACCCAGCCCCAGCATTTT CASSYGQASTQPQHF
TRBJ2-5 few - TRBV28 TGTGCCAGCCTTGAGTTGCAGCCAAGAAGGGCCCAGTACTTC CASLELQPRRAQYF
TRBJ2-7 many - TRBV5-1 TGCGCCAGCAGCTTGGGGCCAGGGGGGTTCAACGAGCAGTACTTC CASSLGPGGFNEQYF
TRBJ2-1 - - TRBV7-9 TGTGCCAGCAGCTTAGCGCTAAGGGGGTACTCCTACAATGAGCAGTTCTTC CASSLALRGYSYNEQFF
TRBJ2-3 few - TRBV6-1 TGTGCCAGCAGTGAGATGGGGGGGCCGACAGATACGCAGTATTTT CASSEMGGPTDTQYF
TRBJ2-1 few - TRBV3-1 TGTGCCAGCAGCCAAGACGGGCAGGGAAGGGAGTTCTTC CASSQDGQGREFF
TRBJ2-1 - TRBD2 TRBV5-1 TGCGCCAGCAGCTTGGGTCTAGCGGGAGGCAACAATGAGCAGTTCTTC CASSLGLAGGNNEQFF
TRBJ2-3 - - TRBV5-6 TGTGCCAGCAGCTTGTCGCGGGACCCGGCCTCCACAGATACGCAGTATTTT CASSLSRDPASTDTQYF
TRBJ1-1 - - TRBV10-3 TGTGCCATCAAAGGAGGCGGGAACACTGAAGCTTTCTTT CAIKGGGNTEAFF
TRBJ1-2 few - TRBV7-8 TGTGCCAGCAGCTTAGGGGGACGGTACTATGGCTACACCTTC CASSLGGRYYGYTF
TRBJ2-7 many TRBD1 TRBV28 TGTGCCAGCAGTTTCAGGGGGCCGGTCAACGAGCAGTACTTC CASSFRGPVNEQYF
TRBJ1-5 - - TRBV28 TGTGCCAGCAGTGGGGGGGGTTGGAATCAGCCCCAGCATTTT CASSGGGWNQPQHF
TRBJ2-7 - - TRBV27 TGTGCCAGCAGTTCTATAAGGGGGGGTAGCGGAGCCCTTCGCGAGCAGTACTTC CASSSIRGGSGALREQYF
TRBJ2-3 - - TRBV19 TGTGCCAGTAGTAGAAGCGGAGACACAGATACGCAGTATTTT CASSRSGDTDTQYF
TRBJ2-1 - TRBD1 TRBV18 TGTGCCAGCTTGTTAAGGGGGCCTCTGACCTACAATGAGCAGTTCTTC CASLLRGPLTYNEQFF